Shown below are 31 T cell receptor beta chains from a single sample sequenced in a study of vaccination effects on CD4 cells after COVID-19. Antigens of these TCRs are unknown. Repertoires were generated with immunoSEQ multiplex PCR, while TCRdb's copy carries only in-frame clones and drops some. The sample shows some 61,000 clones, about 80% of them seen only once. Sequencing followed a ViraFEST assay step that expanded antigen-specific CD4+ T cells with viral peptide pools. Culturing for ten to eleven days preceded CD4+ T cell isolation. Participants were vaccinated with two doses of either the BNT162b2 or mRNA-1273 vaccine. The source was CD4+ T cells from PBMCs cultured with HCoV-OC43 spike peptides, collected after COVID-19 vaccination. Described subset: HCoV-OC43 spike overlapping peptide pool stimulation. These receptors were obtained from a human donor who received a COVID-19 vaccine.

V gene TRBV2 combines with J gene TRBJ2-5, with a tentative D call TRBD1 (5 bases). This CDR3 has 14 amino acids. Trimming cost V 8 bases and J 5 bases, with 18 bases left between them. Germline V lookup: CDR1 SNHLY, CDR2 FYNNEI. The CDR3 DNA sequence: TGTGCCAGCGGGCCAAGCAGGGCCTTTGAGACCCAGTACTTC. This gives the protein CASGPSRAFETQYF.

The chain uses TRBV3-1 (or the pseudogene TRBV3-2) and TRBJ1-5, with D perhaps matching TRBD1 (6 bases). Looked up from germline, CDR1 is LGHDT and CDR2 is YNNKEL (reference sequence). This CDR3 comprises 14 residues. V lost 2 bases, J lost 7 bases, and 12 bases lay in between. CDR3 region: CASSQTGLYQPQHF. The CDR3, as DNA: TGTGCCAGCAGCCAAACAGGGTTATACCAGCCCCAGCATTTT.

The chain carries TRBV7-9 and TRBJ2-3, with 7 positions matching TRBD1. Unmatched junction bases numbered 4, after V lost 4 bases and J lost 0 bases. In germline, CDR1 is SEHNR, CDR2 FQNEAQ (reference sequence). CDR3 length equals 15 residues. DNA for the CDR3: TGTGCCAGCAGCTACACGACAGGGAGCACAGATACGCAGTATTTT. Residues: CASSYTTGSTDTQYF.

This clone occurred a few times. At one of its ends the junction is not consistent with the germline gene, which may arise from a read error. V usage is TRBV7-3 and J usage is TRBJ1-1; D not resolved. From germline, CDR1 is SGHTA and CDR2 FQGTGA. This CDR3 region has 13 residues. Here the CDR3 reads CASSLIGNSEAFF. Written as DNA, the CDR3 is TGTGCCAGCAGCTTAATTGGGAACTCTGAAGCTTTCTTT. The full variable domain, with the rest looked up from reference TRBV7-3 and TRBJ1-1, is GAGVSQTPSNKVTEKGKYVELRCDPISGHTALYWYRQSLGQGPEFLIYFQGTGAADDSGLPNDRFFAVRPEGSVSTLKIQRTERGDSAVYLCASSLIGNSEAFFGQGTRLTVV.

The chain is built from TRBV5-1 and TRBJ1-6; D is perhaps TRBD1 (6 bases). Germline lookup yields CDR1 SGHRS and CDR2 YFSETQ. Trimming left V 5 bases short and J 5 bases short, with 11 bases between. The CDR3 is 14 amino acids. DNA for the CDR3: TGCGCCAGCAGGCAGGGGTACGATAATTCACCCCTCCACTTT. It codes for CASRQGYDNSPLHF.

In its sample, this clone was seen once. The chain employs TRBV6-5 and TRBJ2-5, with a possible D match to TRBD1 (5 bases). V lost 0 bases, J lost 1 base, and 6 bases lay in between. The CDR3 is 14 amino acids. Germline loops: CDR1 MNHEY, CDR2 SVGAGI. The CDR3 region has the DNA TGTGCCAGCAGTTACTCGACAGCCCAAGAGACCCAGTACTTC. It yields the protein CASSYSTAQETQYF.

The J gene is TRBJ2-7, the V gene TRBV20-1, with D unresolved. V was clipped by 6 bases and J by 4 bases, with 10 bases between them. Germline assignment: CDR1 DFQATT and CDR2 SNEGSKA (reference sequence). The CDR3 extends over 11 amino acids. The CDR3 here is CSAGSQYEQYV. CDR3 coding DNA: TGCAGTGCCGGGTCCCAGTACGAGCAGTACGTC.

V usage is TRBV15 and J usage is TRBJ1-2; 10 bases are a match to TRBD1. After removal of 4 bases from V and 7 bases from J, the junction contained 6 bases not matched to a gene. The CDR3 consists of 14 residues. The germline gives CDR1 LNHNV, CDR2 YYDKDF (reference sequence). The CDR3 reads CATSNPGQGFGYTF. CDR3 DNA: TGTGCCACCAGCAATCCGGGACAGGGGTTTGGCTACACCTTC.

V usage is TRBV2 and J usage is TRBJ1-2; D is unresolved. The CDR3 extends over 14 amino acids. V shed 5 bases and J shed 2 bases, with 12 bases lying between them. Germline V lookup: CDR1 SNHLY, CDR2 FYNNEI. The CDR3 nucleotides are TGTGCCAGCAGTAAAGAGGCCGGAAACTATGGCTACACCTTC. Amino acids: CASSKEAGNYGYTF.

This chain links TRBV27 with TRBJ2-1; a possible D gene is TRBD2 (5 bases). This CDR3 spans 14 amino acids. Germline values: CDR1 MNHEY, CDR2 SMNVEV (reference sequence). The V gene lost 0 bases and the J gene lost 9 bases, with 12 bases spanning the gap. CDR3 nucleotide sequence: TGTGCCAGCAGTTTATCGCTACTAGTCGGTGAGCAGTTCTTC. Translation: CASSLSLLVGEQFF.

The CDR3 loop reads CASSPSPNEKLFF. In DNA, the CDR3 is TGTGCCAGCAGCCCCTCCCCTAATGAAAAACTGTTTTTT. The V call is TRBV7-2, the J call TRBJ1-4; D unresolved. CDR1 SGHTA and CDR2 FQGNSA come from the germline V gene. The CDR3 covers 13 residues. Trimming stripped 5 bases from V and 3 bases from J, with 7 bases between.

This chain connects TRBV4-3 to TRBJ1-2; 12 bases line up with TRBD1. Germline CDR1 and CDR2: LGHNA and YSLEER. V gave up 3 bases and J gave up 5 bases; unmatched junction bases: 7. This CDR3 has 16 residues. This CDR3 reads CASSQAGTGGRYGYTF. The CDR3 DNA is TGCGCCAGCAGCCAGGCAGGGACAGGGGGCAGGTATGGCTACACCTTC.

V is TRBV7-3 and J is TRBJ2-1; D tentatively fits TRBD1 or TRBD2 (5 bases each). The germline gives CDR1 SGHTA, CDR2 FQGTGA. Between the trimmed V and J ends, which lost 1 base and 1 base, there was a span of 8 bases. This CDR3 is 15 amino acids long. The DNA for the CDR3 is TGTGCCAGCAGCTTAAGTTGGGGGTCCTACAATGAGCAGTTCTTC. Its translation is CASSLSWGSYNEQFF.

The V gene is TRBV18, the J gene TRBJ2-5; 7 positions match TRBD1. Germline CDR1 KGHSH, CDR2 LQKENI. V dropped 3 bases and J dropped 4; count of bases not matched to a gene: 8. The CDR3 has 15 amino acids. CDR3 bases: TGTGCCAGCTCACCGAACAGGGGTGGAGGAGAGACCCAGTACTTC. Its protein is CASSPNRGGGETQYF.

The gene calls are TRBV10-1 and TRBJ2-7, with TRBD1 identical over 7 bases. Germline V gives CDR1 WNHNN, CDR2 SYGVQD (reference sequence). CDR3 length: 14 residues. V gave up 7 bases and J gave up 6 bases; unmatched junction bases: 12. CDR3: CASIAGQGESEQYV. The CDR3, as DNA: TGCGCCAGCATTGCAGGGCAGGGGGAATCCGAGCAGTACGTC.

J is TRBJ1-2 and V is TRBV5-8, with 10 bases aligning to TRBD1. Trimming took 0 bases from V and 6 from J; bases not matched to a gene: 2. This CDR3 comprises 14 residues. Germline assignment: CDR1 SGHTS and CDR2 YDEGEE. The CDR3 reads CASSLAGTGDGYTF. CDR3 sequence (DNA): TGTGCCAGCAGCTTGGCGGGGACAGGGGATGGCTACACCTTC.

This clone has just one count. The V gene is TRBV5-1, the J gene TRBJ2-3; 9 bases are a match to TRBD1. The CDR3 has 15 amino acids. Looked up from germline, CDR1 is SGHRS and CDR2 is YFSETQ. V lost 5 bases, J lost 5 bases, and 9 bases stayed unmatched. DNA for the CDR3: TGCGCCAGCAGTTGGACAGGGGAGCCGGGAGATACGCAGTATTTT. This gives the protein CASSWTGEPGDTQYF. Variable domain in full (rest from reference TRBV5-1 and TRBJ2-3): KAGVTQTPRYLIKTRGQQVTLSCSPISGHRSVSWYQQTPGQGLQFLFEYFSETQRNKGNFPGRFSGRQFSNSRSEMNVSTLELGDSALYLCASSWTGEPGDTQYFGPGTRLTVL.

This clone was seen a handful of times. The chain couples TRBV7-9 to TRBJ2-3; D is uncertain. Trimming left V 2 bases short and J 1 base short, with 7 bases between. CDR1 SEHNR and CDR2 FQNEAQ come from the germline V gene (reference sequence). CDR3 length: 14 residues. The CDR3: CASSLRWRTDTQYF. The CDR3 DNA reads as TGTGCCAGCAGCTTAAGGTGGCGCACAGATACGCAGTATTTT.

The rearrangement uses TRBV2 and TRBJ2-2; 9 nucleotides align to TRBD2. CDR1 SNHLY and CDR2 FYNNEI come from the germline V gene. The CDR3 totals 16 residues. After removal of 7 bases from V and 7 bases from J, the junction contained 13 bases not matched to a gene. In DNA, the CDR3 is TGTGCCAGCAAAGTGTCAGCGGGGGGAGGAGGCGGGGAGCTGTTTTTT. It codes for CASKVSAGGGGGELFF.

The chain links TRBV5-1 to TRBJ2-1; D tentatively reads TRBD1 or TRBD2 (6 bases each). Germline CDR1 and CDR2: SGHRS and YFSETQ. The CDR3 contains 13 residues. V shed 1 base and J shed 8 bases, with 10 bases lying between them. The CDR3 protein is CASSLLGGYEQFF. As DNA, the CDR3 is TGCGCCAGCAGCTTGCTGGGGGGCTATGAGCAGTTCTTC.

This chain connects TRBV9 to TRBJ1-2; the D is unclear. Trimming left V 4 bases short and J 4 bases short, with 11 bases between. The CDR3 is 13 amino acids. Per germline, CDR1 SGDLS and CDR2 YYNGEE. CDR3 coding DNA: TGTGCCAGCAGCCCCGACGGACTCTATGGCTACACCTTC. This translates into CASSPDGLYGYTF.

The CDR3 nucleotides read TGTGCCAGCAGCCAAGATCTTGACAGATGGGGTGGCTACACCTTC. It is translated as CASSQDLDRWGGYTF. This chain links TRBV3-1 (or the pseudogene TRBV3-2) with TRBJ1-2, with D possibly matching TRBD1 (5 bases). V lost 0 bases to trimming and J lost 7 bases, with 15 bases between them. Germline assignment: CDR1 LGHDT and CDR2 YNNKEL (reference sequence). The CDR3 runs 15 residues.

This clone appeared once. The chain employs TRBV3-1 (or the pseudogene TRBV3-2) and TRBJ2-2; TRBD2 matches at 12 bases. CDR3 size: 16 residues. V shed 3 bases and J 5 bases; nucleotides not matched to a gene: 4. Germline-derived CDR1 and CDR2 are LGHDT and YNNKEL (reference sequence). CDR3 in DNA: TGTGCCAGCAGCCAGTCTGGACTAGCGGGGACCGGGGAGCTGTTTTTT. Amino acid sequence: CASSQSGLAGTGELFF.

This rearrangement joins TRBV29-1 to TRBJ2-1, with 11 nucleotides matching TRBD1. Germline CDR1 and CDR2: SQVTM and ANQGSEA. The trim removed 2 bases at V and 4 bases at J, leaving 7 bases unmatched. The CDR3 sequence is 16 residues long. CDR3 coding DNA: TGCAGCGTTGAAAGTGGGACAGGGGGGGATTACAATGAGCAGTTCTTC. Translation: CSVESGTGGDYNEQFF.

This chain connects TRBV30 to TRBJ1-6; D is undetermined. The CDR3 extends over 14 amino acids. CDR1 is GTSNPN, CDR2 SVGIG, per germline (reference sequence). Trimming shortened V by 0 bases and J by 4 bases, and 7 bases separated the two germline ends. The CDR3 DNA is TGTGCCTGGAGTGTAGGGCAGTATAATTCACCCCTCCACTTT. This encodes CAWSVGQYNSPLHF.

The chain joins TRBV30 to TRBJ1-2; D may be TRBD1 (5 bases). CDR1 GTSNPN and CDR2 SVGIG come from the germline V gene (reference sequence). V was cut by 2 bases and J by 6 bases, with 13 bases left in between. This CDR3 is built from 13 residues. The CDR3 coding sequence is TGTGCCTGGAGTCAGAAGGGGACCCATGGCTACACCTTC. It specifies CAWSQKGTHGYTF.

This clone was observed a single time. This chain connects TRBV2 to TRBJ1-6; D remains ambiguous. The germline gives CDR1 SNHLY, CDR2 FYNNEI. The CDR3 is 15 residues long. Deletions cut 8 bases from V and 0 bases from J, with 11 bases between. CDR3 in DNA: TGTGCCAGCGACACTGGTAGCTCCTATAATTCACCCCTCCACTTT. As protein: CASDTGSSYNSPLHF.

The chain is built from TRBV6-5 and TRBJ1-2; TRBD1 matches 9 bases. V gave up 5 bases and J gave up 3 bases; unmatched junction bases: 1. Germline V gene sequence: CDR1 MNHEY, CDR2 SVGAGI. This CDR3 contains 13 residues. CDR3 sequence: CASSRTGDYGYTF. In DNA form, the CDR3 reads TGTGCCAGCAGTAGGACAGGGGACTATGGCTACACCTTC.

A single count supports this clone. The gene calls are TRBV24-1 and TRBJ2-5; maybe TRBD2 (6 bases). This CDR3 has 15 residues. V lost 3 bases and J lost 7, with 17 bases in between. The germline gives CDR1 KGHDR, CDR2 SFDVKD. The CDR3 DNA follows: TGTGCCACCAGTGATGGTCGAGTCCTGGAGGGGACCCAGTACTTC. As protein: CATSDGRVLEGTQYF.

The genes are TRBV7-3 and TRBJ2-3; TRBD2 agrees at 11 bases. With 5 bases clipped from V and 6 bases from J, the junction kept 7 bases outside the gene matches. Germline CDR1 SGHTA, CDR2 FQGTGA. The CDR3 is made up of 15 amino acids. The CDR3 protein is CASSPLAGAADTQYF. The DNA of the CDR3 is TGTGCCAGCAGCCCACTAGCGGGGGCCGCTGATACGCAGTATTTT.

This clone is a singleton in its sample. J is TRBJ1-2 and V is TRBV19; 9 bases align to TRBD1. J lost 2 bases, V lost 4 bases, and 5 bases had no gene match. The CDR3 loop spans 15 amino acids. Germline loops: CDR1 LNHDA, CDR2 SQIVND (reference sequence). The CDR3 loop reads CASSTPGQGNYGYTF. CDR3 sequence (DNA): TGTGCCAGTAGTACCCCGGGACAGGGCAACTATGGCTACACCTTC.